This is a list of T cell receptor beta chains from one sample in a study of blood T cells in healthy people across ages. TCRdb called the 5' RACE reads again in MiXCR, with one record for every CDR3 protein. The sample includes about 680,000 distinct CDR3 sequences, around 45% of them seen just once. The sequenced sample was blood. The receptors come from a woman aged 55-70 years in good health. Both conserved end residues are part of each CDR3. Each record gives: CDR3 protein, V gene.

CASTPGLADSYEQYF,TRBV6-6
CSTGGGTSFSYEQYF,TRBV20-1
CASSSIGPDRGRSFGYTF,TRBV11-2
CASSLDATALHF,TRBV11-2
CASRTKGLNQPQHF,TRBV6-5
CASSPPGTQDTEAFF,TRBV28
CSLRLLGITNEKLFF,TRBV20-1
CAISPSDITDTQYF,TRBV10-3
CASNVGGQGSYEQYF,TRBV7-2
CASSSSAGGHTDTQYF,TRBV28
CASSLAHQETQYF,TRBV27
CASSPYRGYIQYF,TRBV4-3
CSARDPGRASFQYF,TRBV20-1
CASSFNLAGGPNTGELFF,TRBV28
CASSLGPFLGETQYF,TRBV7-9
CASRSRGSTGTQYF,TRBV12-3/TRBV12-4
CASRGNTGIENTEAFF,TRBV12-3/TRBV12-4
CASSLVGGVPYNEQFF,TRBV11-2
CASSSPEIYYGYTF,TRBV28
CASSVGTSGGAPQYF,TRBV2
CASRREGPYNEQFF,TRBV11-2
CASSLLGQMDSPLHF,TRBV5-1
CAISESTQQETQYF,TRBV10-3
CASSQVGSAQETQYF,TRBV3-1
CASSQLGEGQSLKATQYF,TRBV4-2
CASRRTGPYNEQFF,TRBV6-2/TRBV6-3
CASSSRGKDHSPLHF,TRBV9
CASRPTGGYNNEQFF,TRBV5-1
CASSLELAGTGSNEQYF,TRBV5-1
CASSQGREAYEQYF,TRBV4-3
CASSQLARLDTQYF,TRBV3-1
CSVGTGLSANEKLFF,TRBV29-1
CASSQVQLAALAKNIQYF,TRBV3-1
CASTSGRAVETQYF,TRBV6-2/TRBV6-3
CASSLGEDTQYF,TRBV12-3/TRBV12-4
CASHIQGTEAFF,TRBV12-3/TRBV12-4
CASSPRGLVFGNEQFF,TRBV7-8
CASSEAGMRAYF,TRBV6-1
CASSWSSGYEQYF,TRBV7-3
CSVAVSPGNTIYF,TRBV29-1
CASSLRTTGLGETQYF,TRBV5-1